A selection of T cell receptor beta chains follows, all from one sample in a study of blood T cell repertoires in COVID-19. Method: immunoSEQ multiplex PCR; TCRdb's copy keeps in-frame clones and lacks some. Among some 300,000 clones listed, 90% were seen once. The sample was peripheral blood. These receptors were obtained from a woman between 40 and 55 years old with COVID-19, enrolled during active disease. Both conserved end residues are trimmed from each CDR3.

V gene	J gene	CDR3 protein
TRBV6-5	TRBJ2-5	ASARLMTGAQY
TRBV4-3	TRBJ2-3	ASSPRGRTDTQY
TRBV6-5	TRBJ1-2	ASSKQGGGYT
TRBV6-2/TRBV6-3	TRBJ2-1	ASSYSSPHNAGGRDEQF
TRBV19	TRBJ2-6	ASTGGFSGANVLT
TRBV2	TRBJ2-5	ASSLPSGGKLVAGTQY
TRBV7-2	TRBJ1-2	ASSLGVGQGLRYT
TRBV27	TRBJ2-7	ASSLSAELPYEQY
TRBV7-2	TRBJ1-6	ASSLGAGLSNSPLH
TRBV11-1	TRBJ2-3	ASSQTGGGVTDTQY
TRBV11-1	TRBJ2-5	ASSFGTGVGETQY
TRBV10-2	TRBJ2-1	ASSGPLYWAGNEQF
TRBV7-3	TRBJ2-6	ASSLTGTASGANVLT
TRBV19	TRBJ1-2	ASSSAGYNREGRGGYT
TRBV3-1/TRBV3-2	TRBJ2-5	ASSHDLEETQY
TRBV6-5	TRBJ2-7	ASSPQGSEQY
TRBV5-6	TRBJ1-1	ASSVGGVRLNTEAF
TRBV7-6	TRBJ1-3	ASSLAQGGSGNTIY
TRBV18	TRBJ2-5	ASSPSEETQY
TRBV4-1	TRBJ2-3	ASSQDPTGGSDTQY
TRBV19	TRBJ1-4	ASATRTGTNEKLF
TRBV29-1	TRBJ2-7	SVQPSGSNEQY
TRBV9	TRBJ1-6	ASSTTQGNNSPLH
TRBV5-6	TRBJ2-2	ASSLLRQADTGELF
TRBV6-1	TRBJ1-1	ASSEGRYTEAF
TRBV7-9	TRBJ1-2	ASSFQDYGYT
TRBV7-6	TRBJ1-5	ASSLGGLPNQPQH